This T cell receptor (beta chain) originates from a study of beta chain features in type 1 diabetes. Study overall: No age, gender or cell yield differences were seen between patients and healthy donors. Summed over all samples, the examined sorted cells came to 107,917,701.

Study results and caveats: Highly expressing activated T cells could be over-counted with a cDNA template. TCRB CDR3s were moderately but significantly shorter in Type 1 diabetes patients in all four CD4+ subsets.

Per the germline V gene, CDR1 is LGHNA and CDR2 is YNFKEQ. V trimming: 3 bases; J trimming: 5 bases; junction bases outside the gene matches: 8. The CDR3 is 17 residues long. TCRB transcripts that were expressed got sequenced, as all of the isolated RNA had been reverse transcribed. Sequenced by immunoSEQ multiplex PCR; TCRdb stores in-frame clones only, minus some. This table has 850,000 to 900,000 clones, 15% to 20% appearing once. This clone was found a few times. The antigen remains unidentified. The V call is TRBV4-2, the J call TRBJ2-5; 14 bases match TRBD2. The sample comprised naive CD4+ T cells from blood. This receptor was identified in a woman aged 18 to 35 in good health. The CDR3: CASSHHGTSGGRETQYF. CDR3 nucleotide sequence: TGTGCCAGCAGCCATCACGGGACTAGCGGGGGACGGGAGACCCAGTACTTC.